These T cell receptor beta chains were read from a single sample in a study of blood T cell repertoires in COVID-19. Repertoires were generated with immunoSEQ multiplex PCR, while TCRdb's copy carries only in-frame clones and drops some. The sample lists about 250,000 clones; about 86% were seen once. The sequenced sample consisted of peripheral blood. The source of these receptors is a man between 50 and 59 years old with active or convalescent COVID-19. The CDR3 runs from the conserved cysteine through the conserved F or W. The D gene is left open where the match is weak. Not all rows give a size; the values are once, few, many and, for expanded clones, a class.

len	d_gene	abundance	v_gene	j_gene	CDR3aa	CDR3nt
14	TRBD1	few	TRBV7-8	TRBJ1-5	CASSQTGYEQPQHF	TGTGCCAGCAGCCAGACAGGGTATGAACAGCCCCAGCATTTT
14	.	.	TRBV6-4	TRBJ2-1	CASSDSWERNEQFF	TGTGCCAGCAGTGACTCTTGGGAGCGCAATGAGCAGTTCTTC
16	TRBD1	.	TRBV5-1	TRBJ2-1	CASRDTGGGQQNEQFF	TGCGCCAGCAGAGATACAGGGGGCGGCCAGCAGAATGAGCAGTTCTTC
13	TRBD1	.	TRBV7-2	TRBJ1-6	CASRAGGGSPLHF	TGTGCCAGCAGGGCAGGGGGCGGCTCACCCCTCCACTTT
15	.	.	TRBV30	TRBJ1-5	CAWSSRRGYNQPQHF	TGTGCCTGGAGTTCGAGAAGGGGCTACAATCAGCCCCAGCATTTT
15	.	.	TRBV28	TRBJ1-2	CASSRTPTGNHGYTF	TGTGCCAGCAGTCGGACCCCTACAGGGAACCATGGCTACACCTTC
15	TRBD1	.	TRBV30	TRBJ2-5	CAWSGDRGVQETQYF	TGTGCCTGGAGTGGGGACAGGGGGGTCCAAGAGACCCAGTACTTC
15	.	.	TRBV18	TRBJ1-2	CASSSGIATNYGYTF	TGTGCCAGCTCATCTGGCATCGCAACTAACTATGGCTACACCTTC
12	.	.	TRBV2	TRBJ2-7	CASSENGYEQYF	TGTGCCAGCAGTGAAAACGGCTACGAGCAGTACTTC
14	.	.	TRBV5-1	TRBJ1-6	CASSLGRYNSPLHF	TGCGCCAGCAGCTTGGGTCGGTATAATTCACCCCTCCACTTT
19	TRBD1	.	TRBV5-8	TRBJ1-4	CASSEARTGEIRTGEKLFF	TGTGCCAGCAGCGAAGCGAGGACAGGGGAAATTCGAACGGGTGAAAAACTGTTTTTT
14	TRBD1	once	TRBV5-4	TRBJ2-3	CASSQGTGEGAQYF	TGTGCCAGCAGCCAAGGGACAGGGGAAGGAGCGCAGTATTTT
15	TRBD1	once	TRBV7-2	TRBJ1-5	CASSSGQGLNQPQHF	TGTGCCAGCAGCTCCGGACAGGGACTCAATCAGCCCCAGCATTTT
17	.	.	TRBV4-1	TRBJ1-5	CASSHPAGVRSNQPQHF	TGCGCCAGCAGCCACCCCGCGGGGGTGAGGAGCAATCAGCCCCAGCATTTT
14	.	once	TRBV4-3	TRBJ2-3	CASSQNGFTDTQYF	TGCGCCAGCAGCCAAAACGGGTTCACAGATACGCAGTATTTT
16	.	.	TRBV25-1	TRBJ2-3	CASSPPWGVSTDTQYF	TGTGCCAGCAGTCCTCCGTGGGGGGTATCCACAGATACGCAGTATTTT
12	.	.	TRBV15	TRBJ1-5	CATSRSGRDLHF	TGTGCCACCAGCAGAAGCGGGCGGGATTTGCATTTT
15	TRBD2	.	TRBV30	TRBJ2-3	CAWSVLAGDTDTQYF	TGTGCCTGGAGTGTACTGGCGGGGGACACAGATACGCAGTATTTT
12	.	.	TRBV7-8	TRBJ2-5	CASINSQETQYF	TGTGCCAGCATAAACAGCCAAGAGACCCAGTACTTC
15	TRBD1	.	TRBV27	TRBJ1-5	CASRLQGNSNQPQHF	TGTGCCAGCAGGTTACAGGGGAATAGCAATCAGCCCCAGCATTTT
15	TRBD2	once	TRBV9	TRBJ2-5	CASSSSGGRRETQYF	TGTGCCAGCAGCAGTAGCGGGGGGAGGCGAGAGACCCAGTACTTC
12	TRBD1	.	TRBV9	TRBJ1-1	CASSGQGTEAFF	TGTGCCAGCAGCGGACAGGGAACTGAAGCTTTCTTT
14	.	.	TRBV7-9	TRBJ1-1	CASSLEGENTEAFF	TGTGCCAGCAGCTTAGAGGGGGAGAACACTGAAGCTTTCTTT
12	.	once	TRBV9	TRBJ1-5	CASSPPGQPQHF	TGTGCCAGCAGCCCCCCCGGTCAGCCCCAGCATTTT
12	.	few	TRBV19	TRBJ1-5	CASNGGSQPQHF	TGTGCCAGTAATGGGGGGAGCCAGCCCCAGCATTTT
13	TRBD2	.	TRBV27	TRBJ2-5	CASSLSQRGTQYF	TGTGCCAGCAGTTTATCTCAGCGGGGGACCCAGTACTTC
16	.	.	TRBV5-8	TRBJ2-3	CASSLRLGAPTDTQYF	TGTGCCAGCAGCCTAAGACTAGGAGCCCCCACAGATACGCAGTATTTT
16	.	.	TRBV10-3	TRBJ1-1	CAISGAGRELHTEAFF	TGTGCCATCAGTGGGGCGGGACGAGAGCTTCACACTGAAGCTTTCTTT
16	.	.	TRBV27	TRBJ1-5	CASSPQAGVHTQPQHF	TGTGCCAGCAGTCCCCAGGCGGGGGTACATACTCAGCCCCAGCATTTT
12	.	.	TRBV30	TRBJ2-6	CAWSPWANVLTF	TGTGCCTGGAGTCCCTGGGCCAACGTCCTGACTTTC
13	.	.	TRBV3-1/TRBV3-2	TRBJ1-1	CASSQIPATEAFF	TGTGCCAGCAGCCAAATTCCAGCGACTGAAGCTTTCTTT
16	.	.	TRBV6-6	TRBJ1-6	CASSYSATPYNSPLHF	TGTGCCAGCAGTTACTCTGCCACACCTTATAATTCACCCCTCCACTTT
13	TRBD2	once	TRBV7-2	TRBJ2-7	CASSLSGGVEQYF	TGTGCCAGCAGCTTAAGTGGGGGGGTCGAGCAGTACTTC
15	.	.	TRBV7-2	TRBJ1-5	CASSLGRGSNQPQHF	TGTGCCAGCAGCTTAGGTCGGGGGTCCAATCAGCCCCAGCATTTT
13	TRBD1	.	TRBV29-1	TRBJ1-5	CSVSGQGPEPQHF	TGCAGCGTTTCTGGACAGGGCCCTGAGCCCCAGCATTTT
13	TRBD1	few	TRBV28	TRBJ1-2	CASRQTGVGGYTF	TGTGCCAGCAGGCAAACAGGGGTCGGAGGCTACACCTTC
16	TRBD1	.	TRBV3-1/TRBV3-2	TRBJ1-2	CARSQGGGQGLYGYTF	TGTGCCCGCAGCCAAGGGGGGGGACAGGGGCTCTATGGCTACACCTTC